The entry below gives a single T cell receptor beta chain sequence along with its context. Antigen unknown. TCRdb keeps only in-frame clones here, not all; method: immunoSEQ multiplex PCR. The sample records about 150,000 clones, 90% to 95% being singletons. The sample comes from a study of OX40 agonist ivuxolimab in advanced cancers. Background on the study: Earlier treatment with anti-PD-1, anti-PD-L1 or anti-CTLA-4 was permitted, and 35% to 40% had received some.

Germline V gene lookup returns CDR1 LNHDA and CDR2 SQIVND (reference sequence). V lost 4 bases and J lost 2; bases outside the gene matches: 10. The CDR3 totals 17 residues. Study-level points and caveats: The study observed clonal expansion of CD4+ and CD8+ blood T cells by week 6 at 0.1 to 3.0 mg/kg.

Systemic immunosuppression or a history of autoimmune disease excluded patients. Samples were taken at baseline and on day 1 of cycles 4 and 7. The J gene is TRBJ1-2, the V gene TRBV19, with 10 bases matching TRBD1. This TCR derives from an adult with an advanced solid tumor such as melanoma, head and neck, liver or kidney cancer. The material sequenced was CD4+ or CD8+ T cells sorted from blood, taken in a trial of the OX40 agonist ivuxolimab. CDR3 in amino acids: CASSRMGTGVRNYGYTF. CDR3 DNA sequence: TGTGCCAGTAGTAGGATGGGGACAGGGGTGCGGAACTATGGCTACACCTTC.